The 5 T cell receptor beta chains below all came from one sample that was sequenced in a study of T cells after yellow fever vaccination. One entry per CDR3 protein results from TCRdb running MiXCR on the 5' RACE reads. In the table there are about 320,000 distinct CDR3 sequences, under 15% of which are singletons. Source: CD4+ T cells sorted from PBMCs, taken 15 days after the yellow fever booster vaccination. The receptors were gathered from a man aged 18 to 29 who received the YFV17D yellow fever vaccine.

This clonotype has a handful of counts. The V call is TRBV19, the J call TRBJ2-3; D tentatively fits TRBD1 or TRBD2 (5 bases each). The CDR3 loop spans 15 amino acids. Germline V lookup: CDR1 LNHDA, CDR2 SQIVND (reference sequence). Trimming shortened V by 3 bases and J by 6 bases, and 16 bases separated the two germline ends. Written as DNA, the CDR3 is TGTGCCAGTAGTATTACGGGGCCCGAGAGGGATACGCAGTATTTT. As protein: CASSITGPERDTQYF.

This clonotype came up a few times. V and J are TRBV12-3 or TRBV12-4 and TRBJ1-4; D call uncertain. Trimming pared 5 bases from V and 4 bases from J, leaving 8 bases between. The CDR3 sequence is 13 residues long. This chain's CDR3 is CASSPEYNEKLFF. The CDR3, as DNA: TGTGCCAGCAGTCCAGAATATAATGAAAAACTGTTTTTT.

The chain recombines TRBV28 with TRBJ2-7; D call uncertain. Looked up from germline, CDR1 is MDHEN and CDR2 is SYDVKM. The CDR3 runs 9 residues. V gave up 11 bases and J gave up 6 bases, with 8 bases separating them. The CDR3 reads CARRAEQYV. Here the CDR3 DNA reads TGTGCCCGACGCGCCGAGCAGTACGTC.

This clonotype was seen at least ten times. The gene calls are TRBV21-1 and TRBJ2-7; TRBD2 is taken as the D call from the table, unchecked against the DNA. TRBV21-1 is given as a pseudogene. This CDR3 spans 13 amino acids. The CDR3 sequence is CASSKGGAYEQYV. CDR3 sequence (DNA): TGTGCCAGCAGCAAAGGCGGGGCCTACGAGCAGTACGTC.

The CDR3 DNA is TGTGCCAGCAGTGTGGGACTAGCCAATGAGCAGTTCTTC. It specifies CASSVGLANEQFF. The chain uses TRBV6-2 or TRBV6-3 and TRBJ2-1; 9 bases match TRBD2. The CDR3 totals 13 residues. Germline V lookup: CDR1 MNHEY, CDR2 SVGEGT. After removal of 5 bases from V and 6 bases from J, the junction contained 2 bases not matched to a gene.